The present TCR beta chain was sequenced within a study of early T cells in non-severe SARS-CoV-2 infection. In the study overall: Chains stayed unpaired after sequencing of bulk RNA from unsorted whole blood. Study observations and caveats: Anti-spike CD8 responses were favored in VDJdb matching, and private and CD4 specificities were missed.

Unique molecular identifiers were affixed to single, distinct cDNA molecules. TCRdb re-called the 5' RACE reads through MiXCR, storing one row per CDR3 protein. The repertoire holds tens of thousands of distinct CDR3 sequences, with over 10% as singletons. This clonotype was recorded many times. Its antigen is undetermined. Germline loops: CDR1 MGHRA, CDR2 YSYEKL. This CDR3 region has 16 residues. The V end lost 3 bases, the J end lost 2 bases, and 14 bases lay between the germline ends. The source of this sequence is an adult who was a healthcare worker with PCR-confirmed SARS-CoV-2 infection or an uninfected control (not recorded which). This chain uses TRBV4-1 with TRBJ2-1; D possibly corresponds to TRBD2 (6 bases). This specimen was whole blood, taken at baseline. In DNA, the CDR3 is TGCGCCAGCAGCCAGGTGGGGAGGAGCCCCTACAATGAGCAGTTCTTC. This gives the protein CASSQVGRSPYNEQFF.